Sequencing of this T cell receptor (beta chain) was carried out in a study of shared clonotypes between healthy human individuals. The germline V gene encodes CDR1 MGHRA and CDR2 YSYEKL. V lost 2 bases and J lost 7; bases outside the gene matches: 7. This CDR3 has 14 amino acids. Each subset's genomic DNA was shared equally among a number of immunoSEQ plates. The protocol was immunoSEQ multiplex PCR, while the TCRdb copy is restricted to in-frame clones and leaves out a portion. Among around 1.6 million clones listed, about 98% were seen once. The chain employs TRBV4-1 and TRBJ2-7; TRBD1 matches 8 bases. Sequences were obtained from naive CD4+ T cells sorted from blood. As to subset: CD45RA+ positively selected. This receptor was taken from a man aged 30-40 years in good health. CDR3 bases: TGCGCCAGCAGCCAACGACAGGGGCTGCGGGAGCAGTACTTC. Translated, it gives CASSQRQGLREQYF.